This passage covers 25 T cell receptor beta chains from one sample sequenced in a study of cytomegalovirus exposure and HLA in healthy donors. This table comes from immunoSEQ multiplex PCR, and its TCRdb copy is limited to in-frame clones, with some not included. Among some 180,000 clones, approximately 86% were seen once, and the ten largest hold roughly 7%. Sequencing used PBMCs. The receptors originated from a young man in good health and CMV-seropositive.

CDR3 DNA sequence: TGTGCCAGCAGCTACGAGCAGTACTTC. This encodes CASSYEQYF. J is TRBJ2-7 and V is TRBV11-3; D is unresolved. Germline V gene sequence: CDR1 SGHNT, CDR2 YENEEA. Trimming stripped 4 bases from V and 5 bases from J, with 0 bases between. This CDR3 comprises 9 residues.

The gene calls are TRBV9 and TRBJ2-1; 11 bases fit TRBD2. The germline V gene encodes CDR1 SGDLS and CDR2 YYNGEE. Germline trimming cut 3 bases from V and 4 bases from J; bases unmatched to any gene: 3. CDR3 length: 15 amino acids. The CDR3 loop is CASSARLAGYNEQFF. Written as DNA, the CDR3 is TGTGCCAGCAGCGCTCGACTAGCGGGGTACAATGAGCAGTTCTTC.

The chain is built from TRBV6-5 and TRBJ1-2, with a possible D match to TRBD1 (6 bases). The V and J ends lost 6 bases and 4 bases respectively, with 15 bases between them. The CDR3 spans 14 residues. Germline-derived CDR1 and CDR2 are MNHEY and SVGAGI. CDR3 region: CASSSPDSFYGYTF. DNA for the CDR3: TGTGCCAGCAGCAGCCCGGACAGCTTCTATGGCTACACCTTC.

In this sample, this clone turned up once. The chain recombines TRBV25-1 with TRBJ2-7, with no clear D. Trimming cost V 3 bases and J 6 bases, with 9 bases left between them. CDR1 and CDR2 (germline): MGHDK, SYGVNS. This CDR3 region has 12 residues. CDR3 nucleotides: TGTGCCAGCAGTGAGCTGGGTTCCGAGCAGTACTTC. Protein sequence: CASSELGSEQYF.

The J gene is TRBJ2-7, the V gene TRBV19; TRBD1 is a possible D gene (5 bases). Germline CDR1 is LNHDA and CDR2 is SQIVND (reference sequence). Between the trimmed V and J ends, which lost 1 base and 3 bases, there was a span of 16 bases. The CDR3 is 16 amino acids. This chain's CDR3 is CASSIATKGSNYEQYF. CDR3 DNA sequence: TGTGCCAGTAGTATAGCTACGAAGGGGTCTAACTACGAGCAGTACTTC.

This chain connects TRBV28 to TRBJ1-4; D ambiguous. Germline assignment: CDR1 MDHEN and CDR2 SYDVKM. The CDR3 length is 13 residues. The V gene lost 3 bases and the J gene lost 4 bases, with 6 bases spanning the gap. The CDR3 sequence: CASSFSLNEKLFF. The CDR3 DNA follows: TGTGCCAGCAGTTTCTCCCTTAATGAAAAACTGTTTTTT.

The genes are TRBV28 and TRBJ1-3, with a possible D match to TRBD1 (5 bases). Germline V gives CDR1 MDHEN, CDR2 SYDVKM. CDR3 length: 14 amino acids. Trimming removed 1 base at V and 4 bases at J, with 8 bases between. The CDR3 sequence: CASSLLTGGNTIYF. CDR3 DNA: TGTGCCAGCAGTTTATTAACAGGAGGAAACACCATATATTTT.

The rearrangement uses TRBV11-1 and TRBJ1-4; no reliable D call. CDR1 SGHAT and CDR2 FQDESV come from the germline V gene (reference sequence). The length of the CDR3 is 14 residues. Trimming removed 1 base from V and 7 bases from J, with 10 bases in between. Here the CDR3 DNA reads TGTGCCAGCAGCTTAGTGGCGGCGGCTGAAAAACTGTTTTTT. Residues: CASSLVAAAEKLFF. Supplemented by reference TRBV11-1 and TRBJ1-4, the full variable domain reads EAEVAQSPRYKITEKSQAVAFWCDPISGHATLYWYRQILGQGPELLVQFQDESVVDDSQLPKDRFSAERLKGVDSTLKIQPAELGDSAMYLCASSLVAAAEKLFFGSGTQLSVL.

The V and J genes are TRBV9 and TRBJ2-3, with 12 positions matching TRBD2. J lost 2 bases, V lost 4 bases, and 5 bases had no gene match. Germline V gene lookup returns CDR1 SGDLS and CDR2 YYNGEE. This CDR3 spans 16 amino acids. CDR3 sequence reads: CASSSGLAGFTDTQYF. DNA of the CDR3: TGTGCCAGCAGCTCGGGACTAGCGGGTTTCACAGATACGCAGTATTTT.

CDR3 in amino acids: CASSELGRSQPQHF. The CDR3, as DNA: TGTGCCAGCAGTGAACTGGGCAGAAGTCAGCCCCAGCATTTT. The V gene is TRBV6-1, the J gene TRBJ1-5; D call uncertain. V dropped 2 bases and J dropped 6 bases, with 11 bases sitting between them. CDR1 is MNHNS, CDR2 SASEGT, per germline. This CDR3 is built from 14 residues.

This clone was counted only a few times. The rearrangement links TRBV9 to TRBJ2-7; D not resolved. V lost 1 base to trimming and J lost 1 base, with 12 bases between them. The length of the CDR3 is 15 residues. Per the germline V gene, CDR1 is SGDLS and CDR2 is YYNGEE. CDR3 sequence: CASSVSWQLSYEQYF. Here the CDR3 DNA reads TGTGCCAGCAGCGTATCGTGGCAGCTATCCTACGAGCAGTACTTC.

The rearrangement uses TRBV7-8 and TRBJ2-1; 8 bases map to TRBD1. V trimming: 0 bases; J trimming: 9 bases; junction bases outside the gene matches: 7. Per the germline V gene, CDR1 is SGHVS and CDR2 is FQNEAQ. The CDR3 loop spans 15 amino acids. The CDR3 protein is CASSLARTGIGEQFF. Here the CDR3 DNA reads TGTGCCAGCAGCTTAGCTAGGACAGGGATCGGTGAGCAGTTCTTC. Full variable domain (missing parts from reference TRBV7-8 and TRBJ2-1): GAGVSQSPRYKVAKRGQDVALRCDPISGHVSLFWYQQALGQGPEFLTYFQNEAQLDKSGLPSDRFFAERPEGSVSTLKIQRTQQEDSAVYLCASSLARTGIGEQFFGPGTRLTVL.

As regards this clone: A read error is likely, as this CDR3 ends without the conserved phenylalanine or tryptophan. The DNA is omitted, as the CDR3 cannot be located on it reliably, and the CDR3 follows TCRdb's listing. The chain recombines TRBV7-3 with TRBJ1-1. Counting both end residues, the CDR3 totals 13 amino acids. In germline, CDR1 is SGHTA, CDR2 FQGTGA. CDR3 in amino acids: CASRYSGGADFSL.

About this clone: At one end, the junction sequence differs from germline, possibly due to a read error. The chain is built from TRBV7-2 and TRBJ2-1; no clear D. The CDR3 spans 13 residues. The germline gives CDR1 SGHTA, CDR2 FQGNSA. The DNA for the CDR3 is TGTGCCAGCAGCTTTGGGTCCTACGATGAGCAGTTCTTC. It encodes CASSFGSYDEQFF.

This clone appeared once. The V gene is TRBV30, the J gene TRBJ1-2; 8 nucleotides agree with TRBD1. Germline V lookup: CDR1 GTSNPN, CDR2 SVGIG (reference sequence). The V gene end was trimmed by 5 bases and the J gene end by 2 bases; junction bases not matched to a gene: 10. The CDR3 covers 15 residues. The chain's CDR3 is CAWRKDRANNYGYTF. The CDR3 DNA is TGTGCCTGGCGAAAGGACAGGGCCAACAACTATGGCTACACCTTC.

V gene TRBV14 combines with J gene TRBJ1-6; D remains ambiguous. The length of the CDR3 is 14 residues. In germline, CDR1 is SGHDN, CDR2 FVKESK. Trimming pared 1 base from V and 10 bases from J, leaving 11 bases between. The DNA for the CDR3 is TGTGCCAGCAGCCAAGGCCGATTTCAATCACCCCTCCACTTT. Amino acids: CASSQGRFQSPLHF.

CDR3 amino acids: CASSQPGQGLEKLFF. The CDR3, as DNA: TGCGCCAGCAGTCAACCGGGACAGGGTCTCGAAAAACTGTTTTTT. V usage is TRBV23-1 and J usage is TRBJ1-4; 9 positions agree with TRBD1. TRBV23-1 is an ORF for which the function is uncertain. Trimming cost V 2 bases and J 8 bases; bases outside gene matches: 6. The CDR3 runs to 15 residues.

This chain uses TRBV5-1 with TRBJ2-3; D is possibly TRBD1 (5 bases). The germline V gene encodes CDR1 SGHRS and CDR2 YFSETQ. The length of the CDR3 is 14 residues. The ends were cut back, 2 bases at V and 0 bases at J, with 7 bases in the middle. The CDR3 loop reads CASSFTGSTDTQYF. DNA of the CDR3: TGCGCCAGCAGCTTTACAGGAAGCACAGATACGCAGTATTTT.

The chain is built from TRBV5-1 and TRBJ2-2; 11 nucleotides match TRBD2. V lost 4 bases to trimming and J lost 6 bases; unmatched junction nucleotides: 8. Germline V CDR1 and CDR2: SGHRS, YFSETQ. CDR3 length: 16 residues. In nucleotides, the CDR3 is TGCGCCAGCAGCCCCACCCCACTAGCGGGAGCCGGGGAGCTGTTTTTT. It encodes CASSPTPLAGAGELFF.

The J gene is TRBJ1-1, the V gene TRBV1. TRBV1 is tagged as a pseudogene. The length of the CDR3 is 13 residues. The CDR3 DNA reads as TGCACCAGCAGCCAAATTTGGGACACTGAAGCTTTCTTT. Protein: CTSSQIWDTEAFF.

V is TRBV4-2 and J is TRBJ2-7, with D uncertain. CDR3 length: 11 amino acids. Trimming left V 1 base short and J 5 bases short, with 3 bases between. Germline V gives CDR1 LGHNA, CDR2 YNFKEQ. The CDR3 here is CASSQADEQYF. DNA of the CDR3: TGTGCCAGCAGCCAAGCAGACGAGCAGTACTTC.

The V call is TRBV2, the J call TRBJ2-6; D uncertain. The germline CDR1 and CDR2 sequences are SNHLY and FYNNEI. This CDR3 is built from 13 residues. V shed 8 bases and J shed 0 bases, with 5 bases lying between them. The CDR3 loop is CASESSGANVLTF. In DNA form, the CDR3 reads TGTGCCAGCGAGAGCTCTGGGGCCAACGTCCTGACTTTC.

This chain connects TRBV9 to TRBJ1-1; D is uncertain. Germline values: CDR1 SGDLS, CDR2 YYNGEE. This CDR3 has 14 residues. Trimming shortened V by 0 bases and J by 1 base, and 7 bases separated the two germline ends. For the CDR3, the DNA is TGTGCCAGCAGCGTAGCTCGGGGGAACACTGAAGCTTTCTTT. It is translated as CASSVARGNTEAFF.

The genes are TRBV4-1 and TRBJ2-3; perhaps TRBD2 as D (6 bases). Between the trimmed V and J ends, which lost 4 bases and 1 base, there was a span of 15 bases. Germline V lookup: CDR1 MGHRA, CDR2 YSYEKL. This CDR3 has 16 residues. CDR3 amino acids: CASSRAGTLGTDTQYF. DNA of the CDR3: TGCGCCAGCAGCCGAGCGGGTACCCTGGGCACAGATACGCAGTATTTT.

J is TRBJ2-7 and V is TRBV5-4, with D maybe TRBD1 (6 bases). The V end was cut by 5 bases, the J end by 3 bases, with 12 bases between. Germline assignment: CDR1 SGHNT and CDR2 YYREEE (reference sequence). The CDR3 consists of 13 residues. The CDR3 DNA is TGTGCCAGCAGTTTCGACAGGATCTACGAGCAGTACTTC. It specifies CASSFDRIYEQYF.